This TCR beta chain was observed in a study of blood T cell repertoires in COVID-19. The CDR3 sequence is 16 residues long. The germline V gene has CDR1 SEHNR and CDR2 FQNEAQ (reference sequence). Trimming at V came to 4 bases and at J to 8 bases, leaving 6 bases not matched to a gene. Data came from immunoSEQ multiplex PCR; TCRdb stores just in-frame clones and leaves some out. The sample yields 210,000 or so clones, about 85% seen once. This sequence joins TRBV7-9 and TRBJ2-1; 15 nucleotides match TRBD2. Specimen: peripheral blood. The receptor comes from a woman younger than 30 who had recovered from COVID-19. CDR3 region: CASSYGLAGGPHEQFF. In nucleotides, the CDR3 is TGTGCCAGCAGCTATGGACTAGCGGGAGGGCCCCATGAGCAGTTCTTC. The complete variable domain, with remaining parts taken from reference TRBV7-9 and TRBJ2-1, reads DTGVSQNPRHKITKRGQNVTFRCDPISEHNRLYWYRQTLGQGPEFLTYFQNEAQLEKSRLLSDRFSAERPKGSFSTLEIQRTEQGDSAMYLCASSYGLAGGPHEQFFGPGTRLTVL.